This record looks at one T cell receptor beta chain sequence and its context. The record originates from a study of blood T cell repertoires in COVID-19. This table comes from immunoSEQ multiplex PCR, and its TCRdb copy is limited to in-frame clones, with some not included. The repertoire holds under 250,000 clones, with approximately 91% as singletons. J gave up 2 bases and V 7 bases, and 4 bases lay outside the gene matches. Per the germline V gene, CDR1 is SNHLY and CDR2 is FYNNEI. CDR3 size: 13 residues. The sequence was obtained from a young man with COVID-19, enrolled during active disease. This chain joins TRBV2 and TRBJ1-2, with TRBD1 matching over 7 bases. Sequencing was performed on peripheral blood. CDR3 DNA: TGTGCCAGCATTTGGGGACAGAACTATGGCTACACCTTC. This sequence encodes CASIWGQNYGYTF. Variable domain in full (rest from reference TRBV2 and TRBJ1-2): EPEVTQTPSHQVTQMGQEVILRCVPISNHLYFYWYRQILGQKVEFLVSFYNNEISEKSEIFDDQFSVERPDGSNFTLKIRSTKLEDSAMYFCASIWGQNYGYTFGSGTRLTVV.